Following are 14 T cell receptor beta chains from one sample sequenced in a study of blood T cell repertoires in COVID-19. Clones were read by immunoSEQ multiplex PCR, and TCRdb kept only the in-frame ones, dropping some. The data show some 100,000 clones, with 88% seen just once and 4.8% held by the top ten. Sequenced sample: peripheral blood. The receptors stem from a woman older than 75 with active COVID-19.

CDR3 in amino acids: CASSLIWDRASRSGYTF. In DNA, the CDR3 is TGTGCCAGCAGTTTAATTTGGGACAGGGCTTCTCGTTCTGGCTACACCTTC. The chain has TRBV27 and TRBJ1-2; 9 bases agree with TRBD1. The germline V gene encodes CDR1 MNHEY and CDR2 SMNVEV (reference sequence). The CDR3 covers 17 residues. J lost 7 bases, V lost 2 bases, and 14 bases had no gene match.

J is TRBJ1-6 and V is TRBV7-2, with D possibly TRBD1 on 5 matching bases. Germline V gives CDR1 SGHTA, CDR2 FQGNSA. There are 13 residues in the CDR3. With 7 bases removed from V and 12 bases from J, the gap between germline ends came to 16 bases. The CDR3 sequence: CASTITGVGPLHF. Here the CDR3 DNA reads TGTGCCAGCACCATCACGGGGGTAGGACCCCTCCACTTT. The full variable domain, completed using reference TRBV7-2 and TRBJ1-6, is GAGVSQSPSNKVTEKGKDVELRCDPISGHTALYWYRQSLGQGLEFLIYFQGNSAPDKSGLPSDRFSAERTGGSVSTLTIQRTQQEDSAVYLCASTITGVGPLHFGNGTRLTVT.

The V and J genes are TRBV30 and TRBJ1-6; 7 bases line up with TRBD1. Trimming removed 2 bases from V and 6 bases from J; junction bases left unmatched: 4. Germline lookup yields CDR1 GTSNPN and CDR2 SVGIG (reference sequence). The length of the CDR3 is 14 residues. The CDR3 DNA reads TGTGCCTGGAGTTCGCACAGGGGTAATTCACCCCTCCACTTT. Amino acids: CAWSSHRGNSPLHF.

The chain carries TRBV11-2 and TRBJ2-3; D not resolved. V gave up 2 bases and J gave up 6 bases, with 6 bases separating them. From germline, CDR1 is SGHAT and CDR2 FQNNGV. CDR3 length: 12 residues. CDR3 sequence: CASSLIRDTQYF. For the CDR3, the DNA is TGTGCCAGCAGCTTAATCCGGGATACGCAGTATTTT.

The rearrangement joins TRBV3-1 (or the pseudogene TRBV3-2) to TRBJ2-3; 9 bases map to TRBD2. Germline CDR1 is LGHDT and CDR2 is YNNKEL (reference sequence). J was trimmed by 0 bases and V by 3 bases; bases with no gene match: 7. The CDR3 sequence is 17 residues long. The CDR3 nucleotides read TGTGCCAGCAGCCAGCCTAGCGGGGATGCTAGCACAGATACGCAGTATTTT. Its translation is CASSQPSGDASTDTQYF.

This clone has a single count. V gene TRBV5-4 combines with J gene TRBJ1-2, with no clear D. Germline CDR1 SGHNT, CDR2 YYREEE (reference sequence). The V end was cut by 0 bases, the J end by 3 bases, with 12 bases between. CDR3 length: 15 amino acids. The CDR3 protein is CASSLASGTDYGYTF. CDR3 sequence (DNA): TGTGCCAGCAGCTTGGCCTCGGGTACGGACTATGGCTACACCTTC.

The chain employs TRBV7-9 and TRBJ2-2, with 8 positions matching TRBD1. The CDR3 totals 18 residues. The germline gives CDR1 SEHNR, CDR2 FQNEAQ (reference sequence). V shed 1 base and J 6 bases; nucleotides not matched to a gene: 13. The CDR3 DNA reads as TGTGCCAGCAGCTTAGTCTTCGTTGCAGGGGGCGCCGCCGGGGAGCTGTTTTTT. This gives the protein CASSLVFVAGGAAGELFF.

This rearrangement joins TRBV5-1 to TRBJ2-3, with D tentatively TRBD2 (6 bases). Trimming stripped 0 bases from V and 0 bases from J, with 11 bases between. Per the germline V gene, CDR1 is SGHRS and CDR2 is YFSETQ. The CDR3 is made up of 16 amino acids. CDR3 residues: CASSLEGSGSTDTQYF. As DNA, the CDR3 is TGCGCCAGCAGCTTGGAGGGTAGCGGTAGCACAGATACGCAGTATTTT. Combining the CDR3 with reference TRBV5-1 and TRBJ2-3 gives the whole variable domain KAGVTQTPRYLIKTRGQQVTLSCSPISGHRSVSWYQQTPGQGLQFLFEYFSETQRNKGNFPGRFSGRQFSNSRSEMNVSTLELGDSALYLCASSLEGSGSTDTQYFGPGTRLTVL.

This chain links TRBV19 with TRBJ2-6, with D maybe TRBD2 (6 bases). This CDR3 is 15 amino acids long. V was shortened by 4 bases and J by 3 bases, with 10 bases between the two germline ends. The germline gives CDR1 LNHDA, CDR2 SQIVND (reference sequence). The CDR3 DNA follows: TGTGCCAGTAGTAAGGAGGGGAGTGGGGCCAACGTCCTGACTTTC. It codes for CASSKEGSGANVLTF.

The V and J genes are TRBV2 and TRBJ2-7; TRBD1 aligns across 10 bases. Germline-derived CDR1 and CDR2 are SNHLY and FYNNEI. Trimming removed 6 bases from V and 3 bases from J; junction bases left unmatched: 8. The CDR3 has 15 amino acids. The CDR3 nucleotides are TGTGCCAGCAGGAAACCGGGACAGGGGATCTACGAGCAGTACTTC. This gives the protein CASRKPGQGIYEQYF.

The CDR3 DNA follows: TGTGCCAGCAGTTCCCAAGCGGGTAAAAACACCGGGGAGCTGTTTTTT. Its protein is CASSSQAGKNTGELFF. This chain connects TRBV6-2 or TRBV6-3 to TRBJ2-2, with TRBD2 as a possible D gene (6 bases). The CDR3 contains 16 residues. V shed 4 bases and J shed 2 bases, with 14 bases lying between them. Germline assignment: CDR1 MNHEY and CDR2 SVGEGT.

This chain uses TRBV6-1 with TRBJ1-4, with a weak D call TRBD1 (6 bases). The V and J ends lost 2 bases and 4 bases respectively, with 11 bases between them. Germline values: CDR1 MNHNS, CDR2 SASEGT. The CDR3 length is 15 residues. The DNA of the CDR3 is TGTGCCAGCAGTGAACAGGGGTTGGGTAATGAAAAACTGTTTTTT. It translates to CASSEQGLGNEKLFF.

The V gene is TRBV10-3, the J gene TRBJ1-1; no clear D. The CDR3 has 13 amino acids. The V gene's germline CDR1 is ENHRY and CDR2 SYGVKD. Trimming removed 4 bases at V and 0 bases at J, with 6 bases between. CDR3 loop: CAISALMNTEAFF. DNA of the CDR3: TGTGCCATCAGTGCCCTAATGAACACTGAAGCTTTCTTT.

The gene calls are TRBV1 and TRBJ2-3; TRBD2 reflects the table's D call only, with no check against the DNA. TRBV1 is described as a pseudogene. The CDR3 is 15 residues long. CDR3 amino acids: CTSSQDEATRYTQYF. The CDR3 nucleotides are TGCACCAGCAGCCAAGACGAGGCCACTCGGTATACGCAGTATTTT.